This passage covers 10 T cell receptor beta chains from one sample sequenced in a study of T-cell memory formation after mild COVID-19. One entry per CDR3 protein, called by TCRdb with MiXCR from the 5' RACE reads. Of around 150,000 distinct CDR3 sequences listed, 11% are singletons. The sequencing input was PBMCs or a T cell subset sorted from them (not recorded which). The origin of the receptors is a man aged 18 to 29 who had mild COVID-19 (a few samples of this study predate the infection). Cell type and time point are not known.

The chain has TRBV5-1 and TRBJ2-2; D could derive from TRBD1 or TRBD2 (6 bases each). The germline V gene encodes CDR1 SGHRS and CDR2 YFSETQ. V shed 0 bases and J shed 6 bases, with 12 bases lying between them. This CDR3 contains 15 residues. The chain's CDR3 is CASSLVGGRAGELFF. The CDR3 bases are TGCGCCAGCAGCTTGGTCGGGGGCCGGGCCGGGGAGCTGTTTTTT.

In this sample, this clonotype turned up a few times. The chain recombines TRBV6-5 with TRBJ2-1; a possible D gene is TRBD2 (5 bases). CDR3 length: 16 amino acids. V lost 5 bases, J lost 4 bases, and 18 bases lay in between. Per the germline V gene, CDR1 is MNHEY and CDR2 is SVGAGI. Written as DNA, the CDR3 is TGTGCCAGCAGTCGTGGACGGCTACCGGGATACAATGAGCAGTTCTTC. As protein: CASSRGRLPGYNEQFF.

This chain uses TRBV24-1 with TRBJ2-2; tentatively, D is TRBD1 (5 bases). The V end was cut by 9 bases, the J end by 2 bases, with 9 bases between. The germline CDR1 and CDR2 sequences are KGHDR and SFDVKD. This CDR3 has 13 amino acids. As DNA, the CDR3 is TGTGCCACCGGCGACAGCAACACCGGGGAGCTGTTTTTT. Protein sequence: CATGDSNTGELFF.

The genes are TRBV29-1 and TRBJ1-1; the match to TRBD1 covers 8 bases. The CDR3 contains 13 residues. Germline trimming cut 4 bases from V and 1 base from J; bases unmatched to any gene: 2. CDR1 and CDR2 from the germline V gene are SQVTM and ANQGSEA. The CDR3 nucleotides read TGCAGCGTTGTAGGGACAGGGAACACTGAAGCTTTCTTT. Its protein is CSVVGTGNTEAFF. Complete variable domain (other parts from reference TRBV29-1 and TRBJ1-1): SAVISQKPSRDICQRGTSLTIQCQVDSQVTMMFWYRQQPGQSLTLIATANQGSEATYESGFVIDKFPISRPNLTFSTLTVSNMSPEDSSIYLCSVVGTGNTEAFFGQGTRLTVV.

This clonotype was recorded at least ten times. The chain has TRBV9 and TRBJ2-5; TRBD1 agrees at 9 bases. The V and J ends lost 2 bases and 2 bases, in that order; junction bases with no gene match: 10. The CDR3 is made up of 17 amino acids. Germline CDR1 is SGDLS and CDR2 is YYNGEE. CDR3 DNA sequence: TGTGCCAGCAGCGTTTACGCTGGGACAGGGCTTCAAGAGACCCAGTACTTC. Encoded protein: CASSVYAGTGLQETQYF.

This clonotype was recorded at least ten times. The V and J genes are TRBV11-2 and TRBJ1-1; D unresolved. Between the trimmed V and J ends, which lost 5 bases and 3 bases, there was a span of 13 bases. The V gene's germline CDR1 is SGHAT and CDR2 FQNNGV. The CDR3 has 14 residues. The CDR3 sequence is CASSLTWDDTEAFF. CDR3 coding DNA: TGTGCCAGCAGCCTCACTTGGGATGACACTGAAGCTTTCTTT.

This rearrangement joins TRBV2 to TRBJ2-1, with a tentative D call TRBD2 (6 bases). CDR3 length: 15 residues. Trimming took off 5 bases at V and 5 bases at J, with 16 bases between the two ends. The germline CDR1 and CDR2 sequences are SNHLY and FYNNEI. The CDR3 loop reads CASSSGPPPNNEQFF. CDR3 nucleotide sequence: TGTGCCAGCAGTAGCGGGCCCCCCCCCAACAATGAGCAGTTCTTC.

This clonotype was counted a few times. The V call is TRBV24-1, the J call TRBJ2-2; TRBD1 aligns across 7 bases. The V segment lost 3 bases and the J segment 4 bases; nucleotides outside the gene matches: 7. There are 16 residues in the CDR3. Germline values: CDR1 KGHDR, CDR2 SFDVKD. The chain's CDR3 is CATSDDSTGATGELFF. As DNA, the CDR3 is TGTGCCACCAGTGATGATTCCACAGGGGCCACCGGGGAGCTGTTTTTT.

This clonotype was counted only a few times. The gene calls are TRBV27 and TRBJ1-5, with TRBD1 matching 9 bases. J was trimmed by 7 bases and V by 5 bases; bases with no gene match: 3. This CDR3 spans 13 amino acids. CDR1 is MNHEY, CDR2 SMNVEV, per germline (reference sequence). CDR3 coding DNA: TGTGCCAGCAGTACAGGGGGCAGGCAGCCCCAGCATTTT. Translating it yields CASSTGGRQPQHF.

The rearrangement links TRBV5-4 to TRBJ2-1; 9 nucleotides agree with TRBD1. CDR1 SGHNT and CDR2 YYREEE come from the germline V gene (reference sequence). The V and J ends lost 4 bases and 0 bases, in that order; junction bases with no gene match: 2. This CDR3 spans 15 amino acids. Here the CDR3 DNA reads TGTGCCAGCAGCCCGGGACAGGGCTCCTACAATGAGCAGTTCTTC. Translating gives CASSPGQGSYNEQFF. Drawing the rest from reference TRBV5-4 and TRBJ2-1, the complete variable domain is ETGVTQSPTHLIKTRGQQVTLRCSSQSGHNTVSWYQQALGQGPQFIFQYYREEENGRGNFPPRFSGLQFPNYSSELNVNALELDDSALYLCASSPGQGSYNEQFFGPGTRLTVL.